This entry describes one T cell receptor beta chain. The antigen is unknown. This specimen comes from a study of cytomegalovirus exposure and HLA in healthy donors. Overall study findings and caveats: An analysis that was carried out later associated 16,951 TCR beta sequences with HLA alleles at 0.05 false discovery rate. Overall, roughly 170 TCR beta chains were annotated as cytomegalovirus-associated. Rare TCR sequences predominated, though certain public TCRs were found in many donors.

There are 16 residues in the CDR3. V lost 7 bases and J 11 bases, leaving 26 bases between the germline ends. CDR1 is SEHNR, CDR2 FQNEAQ, per germline (reference sequence). The PCR used 60 Vbeta and 13 Jbeta primers. Profiling relied on immunoSEQ multiplex PCR, and the TCRdb table lists in-frame clones only, not all of them. The sample yields about 160,000 clones, 80% seen once. The V and J genes are TRBV7-9 and TRBJ2-2, with D maybe TRBD1 (5 bases). This TCR was sampled from a man aged 30 to 39 in good health and CMV-seronegative. The specimen was PBMCs. The DNA for the CDR3 is TGTGCCAGCAACTCCCCGACAGATTTTACTTCGCCTGAGCTGTTTTTT. It encodes CASNSPTDFTSPELFF.